This passage covers 10 T cell receptor beta chains from one sample sequenced in a study of immune characterization of retroperitoneal liposarcoma. TCRdb independently ran MiXCR on the PCR reads; one entry per CDR3 protein. Among 4,300 or so distinct CDR3 sequences listed, 30% to 40% were seen once. The sequenced sample consisted of tumor tissue. The receptors were sampled from a male donor with retroperitoneal liposarcoma.

The gene calls are TRBV6-6 and TRBJ1-1; 9 nucleotides align to TRBD1. The germline gives CDR1 MNHNY, CDR2 SVGAGI (reference sequence). After removal of 4 bases from V and 6 bases from J, the junction contained 6 bases not matched to a gene. The CDR3 loop spans 14 amino acids. The CDR3 DNA follows: TGTGCCAGCAGTTTCGGACAGGGGCAATCTGAAGCTTTCTTT. It is translated as CASSFGQGQSEAFF.

This clonotype was counted a few times. This may be a read error: a much more frequent sequence differs by one nucleotide. J is TRBJ2-1 and V is TRBV7-8, with D uncertain. The V end lost 3 bases, the J end lost 13 bases, and 19 bases lay between the germline ends. Germline CDR1 SGHVS, CDR2 FQNEAQ. The CDR3 covers 14 residues. In DNA form, the CDR3 reads TGTGCCAGCAGCTTTGGAGTGGATCAAGAGACCCAGTTCTTC. Amino acids: CASSFGVDQETQFF.

The chain has TRBV7-8 and TRBJ2-2; 7 bases line up with TRBD1. This CDR3 has 15 amino acids. V was clipped by 7 bases and J by 2 bases; unmatched bases: 7. The germline CDR1 and CDR2 sequences are SGHVS and FQNEAQ. The CDR3 loop is CASIGGRINTGELFF. DNA for the CDR3: TGTGCCAGCATAGGGGGCCGGATTAACACCGGGGAGCTGTTTTTT.

The rearrangement uses TRBV6-1 and TRBJ1-1; D is unresolved. Trimming took off 5 bases at V and 13 bases at J, with 14 bases between the two ends. Germline-derived CDR1 and CDR2 are MNHNS and SASEGT. This CDR3 is 11 amino acids long. CDR3 sequence reads: CASSHPDQNFF. The CDR3 coding sequence is TGTGCCAGCAGTCATCCAGATCAGAATTTCTTT.

This clonotype was seen repeatedly, ten times or more. This chain uses TRBV7-2 with TRBJ2-5; D call uncertain. Germline values: CDR1 SGHTA, CDR2 FQGNSA. The CDR3 runs to 14 residues. V lost 5 bases to trimming and J lost 5 bases, with 15 bases between them. The CDR3: CASSPSGSTETQYF. For the CDR3, the DNA is TGTGCCAGCAGCCCCTCGGGCAGTACGGAGACCCAGTACTTC.

The chain has TRBV12-3 or TRBV12-4 and TRBJ2-1, with 7 bases aligning to TRBD2. The DNA matches TRBJ2-5 better at its end, which makes the J call doubtful. CDR3 length: 17 residues. The CDR3 is CASSLRWGGVLYETQYF. The CDR3 nucleotides read TGTGCCAGCAGTTTAAGGTGGGGGGGGGTTTTATACGAGACCCAGTACTTC.

This clonotype has a count of ten or more. The chain joins TRBV10-2 to TRBJ2-3; no reliable D call. The germline CDR1 and CDR2 sequences are WSHSY and SAAADI. V lost 4 bases and J lost 1, with 12 bases in between. CDR3 length: 15 amino acids. The CDR3 protein is CASSVVGKGTDTQYF. For the CDR3, the DNA is TGCGCCAGCAGTGTAGTGGGGAAGGGCACAGATACGCAGTATTTT.

This clonotype was seen ten or more times. The chain combines TRBV7-6 with TRBJ2-1, with D hard to call. The J call may be faulty, since TRBJ2-7 better matches the DNA end. The germline gives CDR1 SGHVS, CDR2 FNYEAQ. The CDR3 sequence is 14 residues long. The chain's CDR3 is CASSLGPTRYEQYF. As DNA, the CDR3 is TGTGCCAGCAGCTTAGGTCCGACTCGATACGAGCAGTACTTC.

Within the sample, this clonotype is medium-sized. V and J are TRBV6-1 and TRBJ2-1, with TRBD2 matching 13 bases. Germline V gives CDR1 MNHNS, CDR2 SASEGT. The length of the CDR3 is 17 residues. Trimming removed 0 bases from V and 6 bases from J; junction bases left unmatched: 5. The CDR3 DNA sequence: TGTGCCAGCAGTGAAGCGCTTCGACTAGCGGGAGGCAATGAGCAGTTCTTC. It translates to CASSEALRLAGGNEQFF.

V is TRBV11-1 and J is TRBJ2-1; 7 bases agree with TRBD1. Per germline, CDR1 SGHAT and CDR2 FQDESV (reference sequence). V trimming: 5 bases; J trimming: 6 bases; junction bases outside the gene matches: 10. The CDR3 totals 15 residues. The CDR3 DNA sequence: TGTGCCAGCAGCCCCCAGACAGGGTTCGGCAATGAGCAGTTCTTC. It specifies CASSPQTGFGNEQFF.